The TCR beta chain under discussion was sequenced for a study of tumour-infiltrating T cells in Burkitt lymphoma. Turning to the study itself: This cohort included all epidemiological subtypes of Burkitt lymphoma. Repertoire clonality predicted overall and progression-free survival.

Study results and limitations: Many Burkitt lymphoma patients shared several public clonotypes.

Comment on this clone: Its antigen remains unidentified.

Using immunoSEQ multiplex PCR, the repertoire was profiled, and TCRdb retains in-frame clones only, with some absent. The sample contains 46,000 or so clones, around 31% of which appear only once. The V and J ends lost 8 bases and 5 bases respectively, with 6 bases between them. CDR3 length equals 10 residues. Germline V gene data show CDR1 as MGHRA and CDR2 as YSYEKL. This clonotype was obtained from a human donor with Burkitt lymphoma. The gene calls are TRBV4-1 and TRBJ1-1; unclear D gene. Input material: tumor tissue. CDR3 in amino acids: CASSGTEAFF. CDR3 nucleotides: TGCGCCAGCTCGGGAACTGAAGCTTTCTTT.